This TCR beta chain was captured by sequencing in a study of shared clonotypes between healthy human individuals. Study findings and constraints: Around 5.4% of naive CD4 clonotypes were common to a few donors. Among non-shared clonotypes, generation probabilities were lower than among those shared by all four donors.

Naive CD8 isolation took CD45RO-negative cells positively selected for CCR7 and excluded terminally differentiated effector memory CD45RA+ cells. HIV-negative, healthy adults without recent acute infections or vaccinations were the donors. Note on this clone: Its specificity is not known.

Method: immunoSEQ multiplex PCR; TCRdb's copy keeps in-frame clones and lacks some. The sample includes around 1,900,000 clones, over 85% of them seen just once. V was pared by 6 bases and J by 5 bases, with 10 bases of the junction left unmatched. Germline lookup yields CDR1 MNHEY and CDR2 SMNVEV (reference sequence). The CDR3 contains 14 residues. The sample consisted of naive CD8+ T cells from PBMCs. The receptor's source is a young man in good health. Some clones in this sample may be carry-over from other donors' samples. The V gene is TRBV27, the J gene TRBJ2-7; TRBD2 aligns across 7 bases. The chain's CDR3 is CASSRGSGYHEQYF. The CDR3 nucleotides read TGTGCCAGCAGCCGCGGGAGCGGGTACCACGAGCAGTACTTC.